The 4 T cell receptor beta chains reported below all come from one sample, sequenced in a study of prognosis after radiotherapy for stage I lung cancer. Starting from genomic DNA, TCR beta CDR3 was amplified through two-round multiplex PCR. The first PCR round targeted every TRBV and TRBJ gene with specific primers. TCRdb reprocessed the multiplex PCR reads with MiXCR, giving one entry per CDR3 protein. The table records around 15,000 distinct CDR3 sequences, about 15% of them present only once. Sequencing used PBMCs, obtained before or after stereotactic body radiation therapy (not recorded which). The receptors shown here come from a donor over 45 with non-small cell lung cancer.

This clonotype was picked up many times. This CDR3 reads CATSDSRVSSPLHF. The CDR3, as DNA: TGTGCCACCAGTGATTCTCGGGTCAGCTCACCCCTCCACTTT. V usage is TRBV24-1 and J usage is TRBJ1-6; D ambiguous. Per the germline V gene, CDR1 is KGHDR and CDR2 is SFDVKD. The CDR3 totals 14 residues. V shed 2 bases and J shed 10 bases, with 11 bases lying between them.

In its sample, this clonotype was seen many times. V and J are TRBV5-6 and TRBJ2-3; the match to TRBD2 covers 7 bases. This CDR3 is built from 14 residues. Germline V CDR1 and CDR2: SGHDT, YYEEEE. The junction had 4 bases not matched to a gene; V was cut back by 0 bases and J by 6 bases. CDR3 region: CASSLGLAGDTQYF. CDR3 DNA sequence: TGTGCCAGCAGCTTGGGACTAGCAGGCGATACGCAGTATTTT.

This clonotype showed up many times. The rearrangement uses TRBV19 and TRBJ2-3; 7 bases are a match to TRBD1. J was trimmed by 2 bases and V by 4 bases; bases with no gene match: 6. This CDR3 is 15 amino acids long. CDR1 is LNHDA, CDR2 SQIVND, per germline (reference sequence). This CDR3 reads CASSNRDSSTDTQYF. CDR3 coding DNA: TGTGCCAGTAGTAACAGGGACAGTTCCACAGATACGCAGTATTTT.

This clonotype has ten or more counts. This chain uses TRBV12-3 or TRBV12-4 with TRBJ2-2; 7 bases map to TRBD1. The CDR3 is 15 residues long. V lost 5 bases to trimming and J lost 3 bases; unmatched junction nucleotides: 6. The CDR3: CASSHRGGDTGELFF. Here the CDR3 DNA reads TGTGCCAGCAGTCACAGGGGTGGGGACACCGGGGAGCTGTTTTTT.